The 27 T cell receptor beta chains reported below all come from one sample, sequenced in a study of control samples from healthy donors and cancer patients. Some clones are missing from TCRdb's copy, which holds only in-frame ones; the method was immunoSEQ multiplex PCR. The repertoire holds about 60,000 clones, with approximately 85% as singletons. Material for sequencing was blood. The receptors come from a man between 40 and 49 years old in good health.

This clone is medium-sized by share. This rearrangement joins TRBV15 to TRBJ2-7; D not certain. Germline CDR1 LNHNV, CDR2 YYDKDF (reference sequence). Trimming removed 6 bases at V and 0 bases at J, with 12 bases between. This CDR3 is 14 amino acids long. The CDR3 loop reads CATSPNKASYEQYF. CDR3 sequence (DNA): TGTGCCACCAGTCCTAACAAAGCCTCCTACGAGCAGTACTTC.

The chain links TRBV7-2 to TRBJ1-6; D gene unclear. This CDR3 spans 16 amino acids. The ends were cut back, 5 bases at V and 5 bases at J, with 16 bases in the middle. CDR1 and CDR2 (germline): SGHTA, FQGNSA. CDR3 residues: CASSQMASQNNSPLHF. In DNA, the CDR3 is TGTGCCAGCAGCCAAATGGCTAGTCAGAATAATTCACCCCTCCACTTT. The variable domain in full, completed from reference TRBV7-2 and TRBJ1-6, reads GAGVSQSPSNKVTEKGKDVELRCDPISGHTALYWYRQSLGQGLEFLIYFQGNSAPDKSGLPSDRFSAERTGGSVSTLTIQRTQQEDSAVYLCASSQMASQNNSPLHFGNGTRLTVT.

The rearrangement uses TRBV18 and TRBJ1-2; 8 nucleotides align to TRBD1. V trimming: 6 bases; J trimming: 7 bases; junction bases outside the gene matches: 7. From germline, CDR1 is KGHSH and CDR2 LQKENI. The CDR3 has 13 amino acids. The CDR3 nucleotides read TGTGCCAGCTCCCTAGGACAGGGAGTTGGCTACACCTTC. Translated, it gives CASSLGQGVGYTF.

Remarks on this clone: Other nucleotide sequences from this sample produce the same CDR3. The genes are TRBV7-3 and TRBJ2-3, with D perhaps TRBD1 (6 bases). The CDR3 has 13 residues. V was trimmed by 5 bases and J by 5 bases, leaving 11 bases between them. Per germline, CDR1 SGHTA and CDR2 FQGTGA. CDR3 sequence reads: CASSSTGLDTQYF. CDR3 DNA: TGTGCCAGCAGCAGTACAGGGCTAGATACGCAGTATTTT.

CDR3 amino acids: CASSLKQGANEQYF. The CDR3 DNA follows: TGCGCCAGCAGCTTGAAACAGGGGGCCAACGAGCAGTACTTC. The chain recombines TRBV5-1 with TRBJ2-7; 9 bases match TRBD1. Germline values: CDR1 SGHRS, CDR2 YFSETQ. V shed 1 base and J 5 bases; nucleotides not matched to a gene: 4. The CDR3 length is 14 residues.

The chain links TRBV6-2 or TRBV6-3 to TRBJ2-7; TRBD2 agrees at 7 bases. The CDR3 consists of 18 residues. Per the germline V gene, CDR1 is MNHEY and CDR2 is SVGEGT. J lost 0 bases, V lost 3 bases, and 14 bases had no gene match. The CDR3 DNA reads as TGTGCCAGCAGTTATACCTCGGGGGGTGCACCACTCTCCTACGAGCAGTACTTC. This codes for CASSYTSGGAPLSYEQYF.

Only a few counts were recorded for this clone. The genes are TRBV11-2 and TRBJ2-1; 7 bases fit TRBD2. CDR3 length: 15 amino acids. V gave up 3 bases and J gave up 3 bases; unmatched junction bases: 5. Germline V gene lookup returns CDR1 SGHAT and CDR2 FQNNGV. This CDR3 reads CASSFRLADYNEQFF. CDR3 DNA: TGTGCCAGCAGCTTCCGCCTAGCGGACTACAATGAGCAGTTCTTC.

This rearrangement joins TRBV3-1 (or the pseudogene TRBV3-2) to TRBJ2-2, with TRBD1 matching 9 bases. Germline trimming cut 1 base from V and 5 bases from J; bases unmatched to any gene: 14. The length of the CDR3 is 19 residues. CDR1 and CDR2 from the germline V gene are LGHDT and YNNKEL (reference sequence). The chain's CDR3 is CASSQAPRPGQGRTGELFF. The CDR3 DNA reads as TGTGCCAGCAGCCAAGCTCCTCGACCGGGACAGGGCAGAACCGGGGAGCTGTTTTTT.

The rearrangement links TRBV11-2 to TRBJ2-1; TRBD2 is a possible D gene (6 bases). V gave up 4 bases and J gave up 7 bases, with 14 bases separating them. Germline loops: CDR1 SGHAT, CDR2 FQNNGV. CDR3 length: 14 amino acids. CDR3 in DNA: TGTGCCAGCAGCTGGGCCGGGAGATCGAATGAGCAGTTCTTC. Protein: CASSWAGRSNEQFF.

This chain connects TRBV3-1 (or the pseudogene TRBV3-2) to TRBJ2-3; 10 nucleotides line up with TRBD1. Germline loops: CDR1 LGHDT, CDR2 YNNKEL (reference sequence). J was trimmed by 3 bases and V by 7 bases; bases with no gene match: 7. The CDR3 totals 15 residues. This CDR3 reads CASTRQGAPTDTQYF. The CDR3 nucleotides are TGTGCCAGCACCCGACAGGGGGCGCCGACAGATACGCAGTATTTT.

This chain connects TRBV15 to TRBJ2-1; 15 bases are a match to TRBD2. There are 15 residues in the CDR3. Germline loops: CDR1 LNHNV, CDR2 YYDKDF (reference sequence). Trimming at V came to 3 bases and at J to 7 bases, leaving 1 base not matched to a gene. The CDR3 sequence: CATSSGLAGGNEQFF. The CDR3 coding sequence is TGTGCCACCAGCAGTGGACTAGCGGGGGGGAATGAGCAGTTCTTC.

V gene TRBV9 combines with J gene TRBJ2-1; perhaps D is TRBD1 or TRBD2 (5 bases each). The CDR3 sequence is 16 residues long. The germline V gene has CDR1 SGDLS and CDR2 YYNGEE. Trimming left V 0 bases short and J 7 bases short, with 17 bases between. CDR3 sequence (DNA): TGTGCCAGCAGCGTAGGGGGCGGAGAGGGATCAAATGAGCAGTTCTTC. Amino acids: CASSVGGGEGSNEQFF.

The chain joins TRBV15 to TRBJ1-6; a possible D gene is TRBD1 (6 bases). V was pared by 1 base and J by 9 bases, with 19 bases between. The CDR3 covers 17 residues. CDR1 and CDR2 from the germline V gene are LNHNV and YYDKDF (reference sequence). CDR3 sequence reads: CATSRVLDRPSGSPLHF. CDR3 DNA sequence: TGTGCCACCAGCAGAGTTCTCGACAGGCCCAGCGGTTCACCCCTCCACTTT.

The chain uses TRBV28 and TRBJ2-1; TRBD2 matches 12 bases. V lost 7 bases and J lost 7; bases outside the gene matches: 5. The length of the CDR3 is 14 residues. The germline CDR1 and CDR2 sequences are MDHEN and SYDVKM. The CDR3 here is CASMGLAGTNEQFF. In nucleotides, the CDR3 is TGTGCCAGCATGGGACTAGCGGGTACTAATGAGCAGTTCTTC.

The rearrangement joins TRBV7-8 to TRBJ1-1; D perhaps matches TRBD1 (6 bases). V was pared by 6 bases and J by 1 base, with 18 bases between. Germline CDR1 is SGHVS and CDR2 is FQNEAQ. The CDR3 has 16 amino acids. CDR3 bases: TGTGCCAGCAGGCAAACGTCGGGGGGCTCGAACACTGAAGCTTTCTTT. This sequence encodes CASRQTSGGSNTEAFF. Looking up the rest from reference TRBV7-8 and TRBJ1-1 gives the full variable domain: GAGVSQSPRYKVAKRGQDVALRCDPISGHVSLFWYQQALGQGPEFLTYFQNEAQLDKSGLPSDRFFAERPEGSVSTLKIQRTQQEDSAVYLCASRQTSGGSNTEAFFGQGTRLTVV.

In this sample, this clone turned up once. This chain connects TRBV29-1 to TRBJ1-1; TRBD1 is a possible D gene (5 bases). Germline CDR1 reads SQVTM; CDR2 reads ANQGSEA. The CDR3 totals 11 residues. Trimming stripped 4 bases from V and 5 bases from J, with 8 bases between. The CDR3 region is CSVVRGTEAFF. The CDR3 bases are TGCAGCGTTGTAAGGGGTACTGAAGCTTTCTTT.

V and J are TRBV18 and TRBJ1-6, with TRBD1 matching over 9 bases. The CDR3 is 14 residues long. Germline CDR1 KGHSH, CDR2 LQKENI. V shed 3 bases, J shed 6 bases, and the junction held 0 bases outside the gene matches. Here the CDR3 reads CASSPTGGNSPLHF. Written as DNA, the CDR3 is TGTGCCAGCTCACCGACAGGGGGTAATTCACCCCTCCACTTT.

V gene TRBV7-2 combines with J gene TRBJ2-1; 8 bases agree with TRBD1. The CDR3 sequence is 12 residues long. V lost 4 bases and J lost 9; bases outside the gene matches: 2. Germline loops: CDR1 SGHTA, CDR2 FQGNSA. The CDR3 DNA reads TGTGCCAGCAGCTACAGGGGGACTGAGCAGTTCTTC. Its translation is CASSYRGTEQFF. The whole variable domain, filled in from reference TRBV7-2 and TRBJ2-1, reads GAGVSQSPSNKVTEKGKDVELRCDPISGHTALYWYRQSLGQGLEFLIYFQGNSAPDKSGLPSDRFSAERTGGSVSTLTIQRTQQEDSAVYLCASSYRGTEQFFGPGTRLTVL.

In this sample, this clone turned up a few times. The V call is TRBV2, the J call TRBJ1-5; D is undetermined. Germline V gene lookup returns CDR1 SNHLY and CDR2 FYNNEI. This CDR3 has 13 amino acids. V shed 4 bases and J shed 0 bases, with 4 bases lying between them. The CDR3 loop reads CASSAFSNQPQHF. The DNA for the CDR3 is TGTGCCAGCAGTGCCTTTAGCAATCAGCCCCAGCATTTT.

This clone was observed a few times. J is TRBJ1-3 and V is TRBV5-1, with 8 bases lining up with TRBD1. Per the germline V gene, CDR1 is SGHRS and CDR2 is YFSETQ. CDR3 length: 15 residues. V shed 3 bases, J shed 8 bases, and the junction held 10 bases outside the gene matches. The CDR3 DNA follows: TGCGCCAGCAGCTCGCGACAGGGGCAAGGTGACACCATATATTTT. This sequence encodes CASSSRQGQGDTIYF.

The genes are TRBV7-6 and TRBJ1-1; 8 bases fit TRBD1. Germline trimming cut 4 bases from V and 3 bases from J; bases unmatched to any gene: 4. The CDR3 totals 14 residues. Germline V gene lookup returns CDR1 SGHVS and CDR2 FNYEAQ. Here the CDR3 reads CASSSRGRDTEAFF. The CDR3 region has the DNA TGTGCCAGCAGCTCCAGGGGGCGGGACACTGAAGCTTTCTTT.

CDR3 DNA: TGTGCCAGCAGCTTGGCCACTCTAGCGGGGGCCAACAATGAGCAGTTCTTC. This translates into CASSLATLAGANNEQFF. V usage is TRBV5-4 and J usage is TRBJ2-1; 10 positions agree with TRBD2. V lost 0 bases, J lost 5 bases, and 8 bases stayed unmatched. The length of the CDR3 is 17 residues. CDR1 SGHNT and CDR2 YYREEE come from the germline V gene (reference sequence).

This clone was picked up a small number of times. This chain uses TRBV30 with TRBJ2-5; 10 bases fit TRBD2. This CDR3 has 14 residues. Germline CDR1 is GTSNPN and CDR2 is SVGIG (reference sequence). V lost 8 bases to trimming and J lost 5 bases; unmatched junction nucleotides: 11. The CDR3 is CAQRPSGGGETQYF. In nucleotides, the CDR3 is TGTGCCCAGAGACCTAGCGGGGGTGGGGAGACCCAGTACTTC.

The rearrangement links TRBV7-3 to TRBJ2-3; 14 bases are shared with TRBD2. Germline assignment: CDR1 SGHTA and CDR2 FQGTGA. V lost 5 bases and J lost 5; bases outside the gene matches: 9. The CDR3 sequence is 17 residues long. Here the CDR3 reads CASSRRLAGGKGDTQYF. For the CDR3, the DNA is TGTGCCAGCAGCCGCAGACTAGCGGGAGGGAAGGGAGATACGCAGTATTTT.

V and J are TRBV9 and TRBJ2-7; D gene uncertain. Trimming took off 4 bases at V and 7 bases at J, with 18 bases between the two ends. The CDR3 is 14 residues long. Germline V gene lookup returns CDR1 SGDLS and CDR2 YYNGEE. The CDR3, as DNA: TGTGCCAGCAGCCCCCGTTGGGAACCCCAGGAGCAGTACTTC. Translated: CASSPRWEPQEQYF.

The V call is TRBV6-2 or TRBV6-3, the J call TRBJ2-3; perhaps TRBD2 as D (5 bases). The CDR3 is 15 residues long. V gave up 6 bases and J gave up 3 bases, with 16 bases separating them. Per the germline V gene, CDR1 is MNHEY and CDR2 is SVGEGT. The CDR3: CASSSDYGGTDTQYF. CDR3 nucleotides: TGTGCCAGCAGCTCAGACTATGGTGGGACAGATACGCAGTATTTT.

J is TRBJ1-1 and V is TRBV13; 7 bases fit TRBD1. The CDR3 is 14 amino acids. Looked up from germline, CDR1 is PRHDT and CDR2 is FYEKMQ (reference sequence). Trimming took 8 bases from V and 0 from J; bases not matched to a gene: 6. The CDR3 loop reads CASRLGTVNTEAFF. The CDR3 DNA sequence: TGTGCCAGCCGTCTCGGGACAGTGAACACTGAAGCTTTCTTT.